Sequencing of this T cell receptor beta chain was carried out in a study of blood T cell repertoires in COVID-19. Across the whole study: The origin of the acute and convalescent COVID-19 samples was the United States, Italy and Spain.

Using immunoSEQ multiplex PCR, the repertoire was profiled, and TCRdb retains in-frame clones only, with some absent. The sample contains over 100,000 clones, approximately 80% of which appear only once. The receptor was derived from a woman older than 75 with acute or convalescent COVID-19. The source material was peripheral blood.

The CDR3 sequence: CATSRGWGERTEAFF. The CDR3 bases are TGTGCCACCAGCAGAGGGTGGGGGGAGCGCACTGAAGCTTTCTTT. The chain couples TRBV15 to TRBJ1-1; possibly TRBD1 for D (5 bases). V was pared by 1 base and J by 4 bases, with 13 bases between. Germline CDR1 LNHNV, CDR2 YYDKDF (reference sequence). This CDR3 region has 15 residues. The full variable domain, its missing parts supplied by reference TRBV15 and TRBJ1-1, is DAMVIQNPRYQVTQFGKPVTLSCSQTLNHNVMYWYQQKSSQAPKLLFHYYDKDFNNEADTPDNFQSRRPNTSFCFLDIRSPGLGDTAMYLCATSRGWGERTEAFFGQGTRLTVV.